The 5 T cell receptor beta chains reported below all come from one sample, sequenced in a study of cytomegalovirus exposure and HLA in healthy donors. In the PCR, 60 Vbeta and 13 Jbeta primers were used. TCRdb's table, derived via immunoSEQ multiplex PCR, lists solely in-frame clones and lacks some. The sample holds fewer than 75,000 clones, 75% to 85% seen once. Source material: PBMCs. The receptors originated from a man in his thirties or forties in good health and CMV-seronegative.

V is TRBV19 and J is TRBJ2-7, with 12 bases lining up with TRBD1. V shed 3 bases and J 5 bases; nucleotides not matched to a gene: 5. Germline CDR1 reads LNHDA; CDR2 reads SQIVND (reference sequence). The CDR3 length is 15 residues. In DNA form, the CDR3 reads TGTGCCAGTAGTATGTCGGGACAGGGGGCGGACGAGCAGTACTTC. Protein sequence: CASSMSGQGADEQYF.

V and J are TRBV6-5 and TRBJ1-1; maybe TRBD1 (5 bases). CDR3 length: 16 amino acids. The V end lost 0 bases, the J end lost 5 bases, and 16 bases lay between the germline ends. Per the germline V gene, CDR1 is MNHEY and CDR2 is SVGAGI. Written as DNA, the CDR3 is TGTGCCAGCAGTTACTCTGTGGGACTTGTCAGGACTGAAGCTTTCTTT. Protein: CASSYSVGLVRTEAFF.

The genes are TRBV15 and TRBJ1-4; D call uncertain. Trimming removed 3 bases at V and 5 bases at J, with 13 bases between. CDR3 size: 15 residues. Germline V gene data show CDR1 as LNHNV and CDR2 as YYDKDF (reference sequence). The CDR3 nucleotides are TGTGCCACCAGCAGGGAGGGAACCCTCAATGAAAAACTGTTTTTT. Its protein product is CATSREGTLNEKLFF.

CDR3: CASSSTAYNSPLHF. CDR3 nucleotide sequence: TGTGCCAGCAGCTCTACAGCTTATAATTCACCCCTCCACTTT. The chain links TRBV7-2 to TRBJ1-6, with D hard to call. The germline gives CDR1 SGHTA, CDR2 FQGNSA. This CDR3 contains 14 residues. The ends were cut back, 4 bases at V and 4 bases at J, with 8 bases in the middle.

The chain links TRBV6-1 to TRBJ2-3; D is undetermined. This CDR3 has 13 amino acids. Germline-derived CDR1 and CDR2 are MNHNS and SASEGT. The V gene lost 2 bases and the J gene lost 2 bases, with 5 bases spanning the gap. The CDR3 sequence: CASSEQATDTQYF. For the CDR3, the DNA is TGTGCCAGCAGTGAACAAGCCACAGATACGCAGTATTTT.